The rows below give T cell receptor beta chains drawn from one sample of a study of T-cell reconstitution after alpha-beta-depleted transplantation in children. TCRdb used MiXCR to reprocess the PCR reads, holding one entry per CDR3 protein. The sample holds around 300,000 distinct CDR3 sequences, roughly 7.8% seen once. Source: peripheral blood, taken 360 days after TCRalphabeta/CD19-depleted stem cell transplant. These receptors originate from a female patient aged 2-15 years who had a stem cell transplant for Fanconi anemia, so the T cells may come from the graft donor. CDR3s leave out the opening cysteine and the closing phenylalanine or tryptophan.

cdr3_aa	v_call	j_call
ASSSGDRSVGYT	TRBV5-1	TRBJ1-2
ASSDYEQF	TRBV6-2/TRBV6-3	TRBJ2-1
ASSPGTTNTEAF	TRBV5-1	TRBJ1-1
ASSSRQGYQPQH	TRBV6-2/TRBV6-3	TRBJ1-5
ASSLGPTNYGYT	TRBV12-3/TRBV12-4	TRBJ1-2
ASTPYYWTAGELF	TRBV11-2	TRBJ2-2
ASSFNRVRGNEQF	TRBV7-8	TRBJ2-1
ASSLTGLPNEQF	TRBV7-3	TRBJ2-1
ASSRTGNLGSPLH	TRBV12-3/TRBV12-4	TRBJ1-6
ATHPKTGSNTGELF	TRBV10-3	TRBJ2-2
ASSEPNTGELF	TRBV25-1	TRBJ2-2
ASSVDPPGLVSHEQF	TRBV9	TRBJ2-1
AWRTGGGGPGGYT	TRBV30	TRBJ1-2
ASSYLTGDPSYEQY	TRBV6-2/TRBV6-3	TRBJ2-7
ASSLNPQANYT	TRBV27	TRBJ1-2
ASSSVGAGQYEQY	TRBV5-1	TRBJ2-7
ASSPRDRFSYGYT	TRBV7-2	TRBJ1-2
STWTGGFGEQY	TRBV29-1	TRBJ2-7
ASSLGPGNPNEKLF	TRBV27	TRBJ1-4
ASSYTGDNEKLF	TRBV6-5	TRBJ1-4
ASNQGADTGELF	TRBV19	TRBJ2-2
ASTLSGGIQPQH	TRBV12-3/TRBV12-4	TRBJ1-5
ASSESVQPQH	TRBV2	TRBJ1-5
ASRPGRRFGNYGYT	TRBV6-1	TRBJ1-2
ASSPRGLAGGPGANVLT	TRBV18	TRBJ2-6
SARTTIQKTQY	TRBV20-1	TRBJ2-5
ASSQEAGAPSLH	TRBV4-2	TRBJ1-5